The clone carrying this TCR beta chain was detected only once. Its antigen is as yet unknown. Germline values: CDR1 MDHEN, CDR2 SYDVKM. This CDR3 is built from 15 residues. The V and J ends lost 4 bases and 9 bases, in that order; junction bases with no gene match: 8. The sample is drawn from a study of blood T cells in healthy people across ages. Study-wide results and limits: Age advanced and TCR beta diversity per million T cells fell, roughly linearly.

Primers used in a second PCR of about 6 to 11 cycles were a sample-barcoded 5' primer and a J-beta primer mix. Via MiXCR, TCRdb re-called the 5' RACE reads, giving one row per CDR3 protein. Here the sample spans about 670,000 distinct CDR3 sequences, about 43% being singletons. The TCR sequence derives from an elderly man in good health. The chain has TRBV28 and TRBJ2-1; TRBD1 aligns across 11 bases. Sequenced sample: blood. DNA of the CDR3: TGTGCCAGCAGTTACGGACAGGGGGCCCTTGGTGAGCAGTTCTTC. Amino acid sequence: CASSYGQGALGEQFF. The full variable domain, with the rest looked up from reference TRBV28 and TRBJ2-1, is DVKVTQSSRYLVKRTGEKVFLECVQDMDHENMFWYRQDPGLGLRLIYFSYDVKMKEKGDIPEGYSVSREKKERFSLILESASTNQTSMYLCASSYGQGALGEQFFGPGTRLTVL.